This T cell receptor (beta chain) derives from a study of T cell responses to AZD1222 COVID-19 vaccine. Germline lookup yields CDR1 MDHEN and CDR2 SYDVKM. The CDR3 spans 15 residues. J lost 4 bases, V lost 3 bases, and 7 bases had no gene match. Study outcomes and limitations: Baseline seropositives among AZD1222 recipients totaled only five to seven. White British ancestry dominated among donors, who included more females, and clonal diversity was possibly underestimated. Spike was spanned by vaccine-associated CD4 TCRs, which were dominant at 160-218 and 743-854. Without day 14 samples, only post-peak T cell repertoires were studied.

As to this clone: The antigen is not known.

The method was immunoSEQ multiplex PCR; TCRdb's version includes in-frame clones alone and lacks a portion of them. The table shows about 150,000 clones, with about 87% occurring only once. The chain recombines TRBV28 with TRBJ2-7, with TRBD2 identical over 9 bases. The origin of this receptor is an adult who received the AZD1222 COVID-19 vaccine. Sequenced here: peripheral blood, sampled 28 days after the second AZD1222 dose. DNA for the CDR3: TGTGCCAGCAGTTTCGAGGGCGGGAGGGGGTACGAGCAGTACTTC. Residues: CASSFEGGRGYEQYF.